This T cell receptor (beta chain) was sequenced during a study of T cells in tuberculosis. General observations from the study: Active tuberculosis patients had shorter CDR3-alpha; the beta difference was nonsignificant. Active tuberculosis alpha repertoires lay closer to GMM-specific TCRs than controls'.

Clones were read by immunoSEQ multiplex PCR, and TCRdb kept only the in-frame ones, dropping some. The sample holds over 40,000 clones, roughly 96% seen once. To note about this clone: As yet, its antigen is unknown.

The specimen sequenced was PBMCs. This receptor was identified in a donor aged 10-29 years with latent tuberculosis or without tuberculosis infection.

The CDR3: CASSLADRGPYEQYF. As DNA, the CDR3 is TGCGCCAGCAGCTTGGCTGACAGGGGACCCTACGAGCAGTACTTC. The chain joins TRBV5-1 to TRBJ2-7; 8 bases align to TRBD1. CDR3 size: 15 residues. The germline V gene encodes CDR1 SGHRS and CDR2 YFSETQ. Germline trimming cut 0 bases from V and 2 bases from J; bases unmatched to any gene: 4.